This entry lists 31 T cell receptor beta chains sequenced from one sample in a study of blood T cell repertoires in COVID-19 (TCRdb year 2020). Library preparation employed the immunoSEQ multiplex PCR assay. TCRdb holds this immuneACCESS table with in-frame rearrangements only. Some clones are missing; in checked studies, unresolved V genes explain under half, and the rest has no known cause. Counted in this sample were 100,000 to 150,000 clones; about 80% of them appeared once. The ten largest clones add up to about 12% of the sample. The sequencing sample was made of peripheral blood. The receptor set was obtained from a man aged 55 to 70 with acute or convalescent COVID-19.

This chain uses TRBV6-5 with TRBJ1-6; a possible D gene is TRBD1 (6 bases). CDR3 length: 14 residues. Germline CDR1 reads MNHEY; CDR2 reads SVGAGI. V was shortened by 8 bases and J by 7 bases, with 15 bases between the two germline ends. CDR3 nucleotides: TGTGCCAGCCGCCCCGGACAGAAAAATTCACCCCTCCACTTT. Translated: CASRPGQKNSPLHF.

CDR3 in amino acids: CASNPLLGSRLVEQFF. Here the CDR3 DNA reads TGTGCCAGCAACCCCCTCCTAGGGAGCAGGCTGGTTGAGCAGTTCTTC. The chain combines TRBV28 with TRBJ2-1; possibly TRBD2 for D (5 bases). The length of the CDR3 is 16 residues. Germline lookup yields CDR1 MDHEN and CDR2 SYDVKM. Trimming removed 7 bases at V and 9 bases at J, with 25 bases between. Variable domain in full (rest from reference TRBV28 and TRBJ2-1): DVKVTQSSRYLVKRTGEKVFLECVQDMDHENMFWYRQDPGLGLRLIYFSYDVKMKEKGDIPEGYSVSREKKERFSLILESASTNQTSMYLCASNPLLGSRLVEQFFGPGTRLTVL.

This clone was recorded only once. This rearrangement joins TRBV7-6 to TRBJ1-1; TRBD1 might be the D (6 bases). Germline V lookup: CDR1 SGHVS, CDR2 FNYEAQ. This CDR3 is 16 amino acids long. V shed 5 bases and J shed 4 bases, with 20 bases lying between them. In nucleotides, the CDR3 is TGTGCCAGCAGCGGCTTGCCGGGACACTCAGGCACTGAAGCTTTCTTT. This gives the protein CASSGLPGHSGTEAFF.

This sequence joins TRBV9 and TRBJ2-1; a weak D match, TRBD1 (7 bases). CDR1 SGDLS and CDR2 YYNGEE come from the germline V gene. The CDR3 has 15 amino acids. V was shortened by 3 bases and J by 1 base, with 11 bases between the two germline ends. In DNA, the CDR3 is TGTGCCAGCAGCGAACAGGGGAGGTCCTACAATGAGCAGTTCTTC. It specifies CASSEQGRSYNEQFF.

The chain is built from TRBV5-4 and TRBJ2-5; TRBD2 matches at 13 bases. J was trimmed by 5 bases and V by 4 bases; bases with no gene match: 8. Germline V gives CDR1 SGHNT, CDR2 YYREEE (reference sequence). This CDR3 is built from 16 residues. As DNA, the CDR3 is TGTGCCAGCAGCCGACCGACTAGCGGGAGGATGGAGACCCAGTACTTC. This gives the protein CASSRPTSGRMETQYF.

V usage is TRBV10-3 and J usage is TRBJ1-2; 7 nucleotides line up with TRBD1. The germline gives CDR1 ENHRY, CDR2 SYGVKD. The CDR3 is 12 residues long. Trimming cost V 11 bases and J 7 bases; bases outside gene matches: 10. The CDR3 region has the DNA TGTGCCGTCCGAGGGGGCAGCGTTGGCTACACCTTC. Amino acids: CAVRGGSVGYTF.

J is TRBJ1-5 and V is TRBV2, with 10 bases identical to TRBD1. Germline V gene lookup returns CDR1 SNHLY and CDR2 FYNNEI. This CDR3 comprises 15 residues. V was clipped by 4 bases and J by 1 base; unmatched bases: 1. CDR3 bases: TGTGCCAGCAGTGGGACAGGGGGAAGCAATCAGCCCCAGCATTTT. Protein: CASSGTGGSNQPQHF.

The chain has TRBV5-1 and TRBJ2-3; D is unclear. In germline, CDR1 is SGHRS, CDR2 YFSETQ. V dropped 0 bases and J dropped 4 bases, with 12 bases sitting between them. The length of the CDR3 is 15 residues. The CDR3 sequence: CASSLAAVPSDTQYF. Here the CDR3 DNA reads TGCGCCAGCAGCTTGGCTGCAGTCCCTTCAGATACGCAGTATTTT. The complete variable domain, with remaining parts taken from reference TRBV5-1 and TRBJ2-3, reads KAGVTQTPRYLIKTRGQQVTLSCSPISGHRSVSWYQQTPGQGLQFLFEYFSETQRNKGNFPGRFSGRQFSNSRSEMNVSTLELGDSALYLCASSLAAVPSDTQYFGPGTRLTVL.

The V gene is TRBV7-8, the J gene TRBJ1-4; D is undetermined. Trimming pared 0 bases from V and 0 bases from J, leaving 8 bases between. This CDR3 spans 16 amino acids. Germline V gene lookup returns CDR1 SGHVS and CDR2 FQNEAQ. The CDR3 here is CASSLARGATNEKLFF. For the CDR3, the DNA is TGTGCCAGCAGCTTAGCGCGGGGTGCAACTAATGAAAAACTGTTTTTT.

This clone was recorded once. The V gene is TRBV14, the J gene TRBJ2-3, with TRBD2 matching 8 bases. Trimming cost V 4 bases and J 4 bases; bases outside gene matches: 16. Germline-derived CDR1 and CDR2 are SGHDN and FVKESK. CDR3 length: 18 amino acids. CDR3 loop: CASSPPPGPAGDADTQYF. The CDR3 region has the DNA TGTGCCAGCAGCCCACCCCCCGGCCCAGCGGGAGATGCAGATACGCAGTATTTT.

Details on this clone: This CDR3 is also generated by other DNA sequences in the sample. The V and J genes are TRBV28 and TRBJ1-6; 9 bases are a match to TRBD1. J gave up 8 bases and V 3 bases, and 5 bases lay outside the gene matches. The CDR3 runs 15 residues. In germline, CDR1 is MDHEN, CDR2 SYDVKM. DNA of the CDR3: TGTGCCAGCAGTTTGCCTGACAGGGGGTATTCACCCCTCCACTTT. Translating gives CASSLPDRGYSPLHF.

The CDR3: CASSVSPTDTQYF. CDR3 DNA: TGTGCCAGCAGCGTCTCCCCCACAGATACGCAGTATTTT. The chain recombines TRBV9 with TRBJ2-3; no clear D. V lost 2 bases and J lost 2, with 6 bases in between. This CDR3 region has 13 residues. CDR1 and CDR2 (germline): SGDLS, YYNGEE.

This rearrangement joins TRBV10-3 to TRBJ2-1; D might be TRBD2 (5 bases). Deletions cut 7 bases from V and 7 bases from J, with 17 bases between. CDR1 is ENHRY, CDR2 SYGVKD, per germline. This CDR3 spans 14 amino acids. The CDR3 here is CAINSPLLGNEQFF. In DNA form, the CDR3 reads TGTGCCATCAATTCCCCATTACTAGGGAATGAGCAGTTCTTC.

The chain recombines TRBV10-2 with TRBJ2-5; D is unclear. V lost 4 bases and J 5 bases, leaving 8 bases between the germline ends. The CDR3 sequence is 12 residues long. The V gene's germline CDR1 is WSHSY and CDR2 SAAADI. The DNA for the CDR3 is TGCGCCAGCAGTGTAGACGGGGAGACCCAGTACTTC. Amino acid sequence: CASSVDGETQYF.

This sequence joins TRBV19 and TRBJ2-7; 7 bases fit TRBD1. Unmatched junction bases numbered 5, after V lost 6 bases and J lost 6 bases. The CDR3 sequence is 12 residues long. CDR1 is LNHDA, CDR2 SQIVND, per germline (reference sequence). CDR3 sequence reads: CASSNPGGEQYF. The CDR3 coding sequence is TGTGCCAGTAGCAATCCAGGGGGCGAGCAGTACTTC.

V usage is TRBV7-3 and J usage is TRBJ1-5; D unclear. CDR3 size: 13 residues. CDR1 and CDR2 from the germline V gene are SGHTA and FQGTGA. V lost 1 base to trimming and J lost 3 bases, with 4 bases between them. The CDR3 reads CASSLNHNQPQHF. The CDR3 nucleotides are TGTGCCAGCAGCTTAAATCACAATCAGCCCCAGCATTTT. The variable domain in full, with the rest retrieved from reference TRBV7-3 and TRBJ1-5, is GAGVSQTPSNKVTEKGKYVELRCDPISGHTALYWYRQSLGQGPEFLIYFQGTGAADDSGLPNDRFFAVRPEGSVSTLKIQRTERGDSAVYLCASSLNHNQPQHFGDGTRLSIL.

DNA for the CDR3: TGTGCCAGCAGCTTAATGCGGGAGCAAAATGAGCAGTTCTTC. Translation: CASSLMREQNEQFF. The chain recombines TRBV11-2 with TRBJ2-1; TRBD2 matches 7 bases. Germline V gene lookup returns CDR1 SGHAT and CDR2 FQNNGV. The CDR3 has 14 residues. The junction had 5 bases not matched to a gene; V was cut back by 2 bases and J by 7 bases.

This chain links TRBV28 with TRBJ1-3, with TRBD1 matching 9 bases. The ends lost 4 bases at V and 2 bases at J; junction bases unmatched: 6. The CDR3 sequence is 16 residues long. The germline V gene has CDR1 MDHEN and CDR2 SYDVKM. The DNA of the CDR3 is TGTGCCAGCAGTTCAGACGGGACAGGGACTGGAAACACCATATATTTT. Translating gives CASSSDGTGTGNTIYF.

The chain recombines TRBV5-5 with TRBJ1-3; D call uncertain. Trimming removed 4 bases from V and 1 base from J, with 12 bases in between. The CDR3 length is 15 residues. The germline V gene has CDR1 SGHKS and CDR2 YYEKEE (reference sequence). The CDR3 region is CASSPPSRSGNTIYF. CDR3 bases: TGTGCCAGCAGCCCCCCGTCCAGGTCTGGAAACACCATATATTTT. The whole variable domain, remainder taken from reference TRBV5-5 and TRBJ1-3, is DAGVTQSPTHLIKTRGQQVTLRCSPISGHKSVSWYQQVLGQGPQFIFQYYEKEERGRGNFPDRFSARQFPNYSSELNVNALLLGDSALYLCASSPPSRSGNTIYFGEGSWLTVV.

The J gene is TRBJ2-1, the V gene TRBV6-6; D might be TRBD1 (5 bases). Germline-derived CDR1 and CDR2 are MNHNY and SVGAGI (reference sequence). V dropped 6 bases and J dropped 4 bases, with 7 bases sitting between them. This CDR3 is built from 12 residues. The CDR3 protein is CASSREYNEQFF. The CDR3 DNA reads TGTGCCAGCAGCAGGGAATACAATGAGCAGTTCTTC.

The rearrangement uses TRBV28 and TRBJ1-6; 7 nucleotides align to TRBD1. Germline trimming cut 5 bases from V and 7 bases from J; bases unmatched to any gene: 8. This CDR3 is 15 amino acids long. Germline values: CDR1 MDHEN, CDR2 SYDVKM. The CDR3 region is CASSQPGQKNSPLHF. In DNA form, the CDR3 reads TGTGCCAGCAGTCAACCGGGACAGAAAAATTCACCCCTCCACTTT.

V and J are TRBV2 and TRBJ1-1; 8 nucleotides align to TRBD1. J lost 0 bases, V lost 8 bases, and 8 bases had no gene match. The CDR3 covers 15 residues. Germline V gene sequence: CDR1 SNHLY, CDR2 FYNNEI. Written as DNA, the CDR3 is TGTGCCAGCCGACATCCGGGACAGGTGAACACTGAAGCTTTCTTT. Amino acid sequence: CASRHPGQVNTEAFF.

The V call is TRBV6-5, the J call TRBJ1-1, with D perhaps TRBD1 (6 bases). CDR3 length: 14 amino acids. V shed 7 bases and J shed 0 bases, with 12 bases lying between them. The germline V gene has CDR1 MNHEY and CDR2 SVGAGI. CDR3 nucleotides: TGTGCCAGCAACCGAGGACAGATGAACACTGAAGCTTTCTTT. Amino acid sequence: CASNRGQMNTEAFF.

The genes are TRBV6-1 and TRBJ2-4; no reliable D call. The germline gives CDR1 MNHNS, CDR2 SASEGT. With 1 base removed from V and 7 bases from J, the gap between germline ends came to 8 bases. The CDR3 is 13 residues long. CDR3 DNA sequence: TGTGCCAGCAGTGAAGTTCTCGAGAACATTCAGTACTTC. Its translation: CASSEVLENIQYF.

The chain uses TRBV7-3 and TRBJ1-1, with 7 nucleotides matching TRBD1. Germline V gene sequence: CDR1 SGHTA, CDR2 FQGTGA. V lost 5 bases, J lost 5 bases, and 11 bases stayed unmatched. The CDR3 runs to 15 residues. CDR3 nucleotides: TGTGCCAGCAGCGCCGACAGACAGGGCTTGACTGAAGCTTTCTTT. It yields the protein CASSADRQGLTEAFF.

This chain joins TRBV28 and TRBJ2-3; the D is unclear. V was shortened by 5 bases and J by 2 bases, with 20 bases between the two germline ends. Germline lookup yields CDR1 MDHEN and CDR2 SYDVKM. The CDR3 sequence is 17 residues long. In DNA, the CDR3 is TGTGCCAGCAGTCCTTCGGCGGCTCGTAAACTCACAGATACGCAGTATTTT. Its protein product is CASSPSAARKLTDTQYF.

This chain joins TRBV4-2 and TRBJ2-7; 7 nucleotides line up with TRBD2. Germline V lookup: CDR1 LGHNA, CDR2 YNFKEQ. The J segment lost 6 bases and the V segment lost 4 bases, leaving 12 bases of the junction unmatched. This CDR3 is 15 amino acids long. CDR3 bases: TGTGCCAGCAGCCTCGGGGTTGCGGGAGCCCGCGAGCAGTACTTC. This translates into CASSLGVAGAREQYF.

V usage is TRBV6-5 and J usage is TRBJ1-2; TRBD1 might be the D (6 bases). Germline values: CDR1 MNHEY, CDR2 SVGAGI. CDR3 size: 14 residues. V was cut by 5 bases and J by 4 bases, with 14 bases left in between. In DNA form, the CDR3 reads TGTGCCAGCAGTCCGACTGGGGGCGGCTATGGCTACACCTTC. Protein product: CASSPTGGGYGYTF.

The rearrangement links TRBV5-1 to TRBJ2-7, with TRBD2 matching 7 bases. The CDR3 has 17 residues. Germline CDR1 reads SGHRS; CDR2 reads YFSETQ. Trimming cost V 0 bases and J 6 bases; bases outside gene matches: 15. The CDR3 DNA follows: TGCGCCAGCAGCTTGGAGGGAGGTGGGAGGGCCGCGGGCGAGCAGTACTTC. This codes for CASSLEGGGRAAGEQYF.

This chain connects TRBV9 to TRBJ2-5; 14 positions match TRBD2. The germline V gene encodes CDR1 SGDLS and CDR2 YYNGEE. After removal of 3 bases from V and 5 bases from J, the junction contained 6 bases not matched to a gene. The CDR3 runs to 16 residues. CDR3 sequence reads: CASSAGTSGSWETQYF. The CDR3 region has the DNA TGTGCCAGCAGCGCCGGGACTAGCGGGAGTTGGGAGACCCAGTACTTC.

The CDR3 sequence is CASRRRGGQETQYF. Written as DNA, the CDR3 is TGTGCCAGCCGTCGACGAGGGGGCCAAGAGACCCAGTACTTC. The chain joins TRBV2 to TRBJ2-5, with D possibly being TRBD1 (6 bases). Per the germline V gene, CDR1 is SNHLY and CDR2 is FYNNEI. CDR3 size: 14 residues. The V end was cut by 8 bases, the J end by 1 base, with 14 bases between.